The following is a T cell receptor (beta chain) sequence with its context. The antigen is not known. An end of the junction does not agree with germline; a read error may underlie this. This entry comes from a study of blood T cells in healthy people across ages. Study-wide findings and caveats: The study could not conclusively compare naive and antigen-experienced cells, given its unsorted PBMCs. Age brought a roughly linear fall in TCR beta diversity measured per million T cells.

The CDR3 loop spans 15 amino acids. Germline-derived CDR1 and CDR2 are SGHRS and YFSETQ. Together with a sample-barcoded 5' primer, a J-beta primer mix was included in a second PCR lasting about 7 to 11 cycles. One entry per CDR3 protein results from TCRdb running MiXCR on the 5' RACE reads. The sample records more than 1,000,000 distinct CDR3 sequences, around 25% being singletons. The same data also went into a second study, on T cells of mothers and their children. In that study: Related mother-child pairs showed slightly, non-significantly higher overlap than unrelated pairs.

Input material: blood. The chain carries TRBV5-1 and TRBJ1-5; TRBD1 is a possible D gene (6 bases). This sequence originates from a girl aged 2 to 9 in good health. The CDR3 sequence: CASSFGAGGGQPQHF. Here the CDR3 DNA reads TGCGCCAGCAGCTTCGGGGCTGGGGGCGGTCAGCCCCAACATTTT. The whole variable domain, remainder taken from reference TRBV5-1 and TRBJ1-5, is KAGVTQTPRYLIKTRGQQVTLSCSPISGHRSVSWYQQTPGQGLQFLFEYFSETQRNKGNFPGRFSGRQFSNSRSEMNVSTLELGDSALYLCASSFGAGGGQPQHFGDGTRLSIL.